The 11 T cell receptor beta chains below come from one sample, sequenced in a study of OX40 agonist ivuxolimab in advanced cancers. Repertoires were generated with immunoSEQ multiplex PCR, while TCRdb's copy carries only in-frame clones and drops some. The sample carries about 65,000 clones, around 87% recorded once. Sequenced material: CD4+ or CD8+ T cells sorted from blood, taken in a trial of the OX40 agonist ivuxolimab. The receptors originated from an adult with an advanced solid tumor such as melanoma, head and neck, liver or kidney cancer.

This chain connects TRBV10-3 to TRBJ1-6; 7 bases fit TRBD1. From germline, CDR1 is ENHRY and CDR2 SYGVKD. CDR3 size: 16 residues. The junction had 8 bases not matched to a gene; V was cut back by 6 bases and J by 3 bases. The CDR3 is CAISGTESNYNSPLHF. The CDR3 region has the DNA TGTGCCATCAGCGGGACAGAGTCTAACTATAATTCACCCCTCCACTTT.

This clone has a single count. The chain employs TRBV7-9 and TRBJ2-7; D uncertain. CDR1 SEHNR and CDR2 FQNEAQ come from the germline V gene (reference sequence). Trimming took 5 bases from V and 0 from J, leaving 14 bases between them. The CDR3 totals 15 residues. DNA for the CDR3: TGTGCCAGCAGCCCTCAAGTGGGCAACTCCTACGAGCAGTACTTC. This codes for CASSPQVGNSYEQYF.

The gene calls are TRBV6-1 and TRBJ1-1; D call uncertain. Germline lookup yields CDR1 MNHNS and CDR2 SASEGT. The CDR3 loop spans 13 amino acids. Trimming shortened V by 2 bases and J by 2 bases, and 6 bases separated the two germline ends. CDR3 coding DNA: TGTGCCAGCAGTGAATTAGGTAACACTGAAGCTTTCTTT. Its protein is CASSELGNTEAFF.

This clone was seen only once. V is TRBV6-1 and J is TRBJ2-2; no firm D call. V lost 5 bases and J lost 6, with 10 bases in between. Germline values: CDR1 MNHNS, CDR2 SASEGT. The CDR3 is 13 residues long. The CDR3 spells CASSRQLPGELFF. The CDR3, as DNA: TGTGCCAGCAGTCGGCAGCTCCCCGGGGAGCTGTTTTTT.

The rearrangement uses TRBV19 and TRBJ1-1; 8 nucleotides match TRBD1. V trimming: 6 bases; J trimming: 2 bases; junction bases outside the gene matches: 5. The length of the CDR3 is 14 residues. CDR1 and CDR2 (germline): LNHDA, SQIVND (reference sequence). The CDR3 coding sequence is TGTGCCAGTAGACACAGGGGGGGAAACACTGAAGCTTTCTTT. This codes for CASRHRGGNTEAFF.

This chain links TRBV9 with TRBJ2-1; 8 bases match TRBD2. The CDR3 is 14 residues long. Germline CDR1 reads SGDLS; CDR2 reads YYNGEE. The ends lost 6 bases at V and 7 bases at J; junction bases unmatched: 9. CDR3 region: CASTLREGTNEQFF. The DNA of the CDR3 is TGTGCCAGCACCCTCCGGGAGGGTACGAATGAGCAGTTCTTC.

The chain combines TRBV7-9 with TRBJ1-2, with 7 bases that match TRBD1. The CDR3 extends over 14 amino acids. J was trimmed by 7 bases and V by 1 base; bases with no gene match: 6. CDR1 is SEHNR and CDR2 is FQNEAQ in the germline V gene (reference sequence). CDR3: CASSLGDSAGGYTF. The CDR3, as DNA: TGTGCCAGCAGCTTAGGGGACAGTGCAGGTGGCTACACCTTC.

The chain employs TRBV21-1 and TRBJ1-1. TRBV21-1 is assigned pseudogene status. The CDR3 consists of 15 residues. Written as DNA, the CDR3 is TGTGCCAGCAGCAAAGGGAGCAGGGGGGGGACTGAAGCTTTCTTT. Its translation: CASSKGSRGGTEAFF.

This chain uses TRBV5-1 with TRBJ1-6; D gene uncertain. The germline V gene has CDR1 SGHRS and CDR2 YFSETQ. There are 16 residues in the CDR3. V lost 3 bases and J lost 6, with 16 bases in between. The CDR3 sequence: CASSWTDDRTNSPLHF. In nucleotides, the CDR3 is TGCGCCAGCAGCTGGACTGACGACCGGACTAATTCACCCCTCCACTTT. Full variable domain (remainder filled in from reference TRBV5-1 and TRBJ1-6): KAGVTQTPRYLIKTRGQQVTLSCSPISGHRSVSWYQQTPGQGLQFLFEYFSETQRNKGNFPGRFSGRQFSNSRSEMNVSTLELGDSALYLCASSWTDDRTNSPLHFGNGTRLTVT.

This chain connects TRBV5-1 to TRBJ1-5, with unresolved D. V was pared by 4 bases and J by 5 bases, with 16 bases between. The CDR3 has 15 residues. CDR1 is SGHRS and CDR2 is YFSETQ in the germline V gene. In DNA form, the CDR3 reads TGCGCCAGCAGCCTCGGCGGCAGTAACGATCAGCCCCAGCATTTT. Protein: CASSLGGSNDQPQHF. The whole variable domain, filled in from reference TRBV5-1 and TRBJ1-5, reads KAGVTQTPRYLIKTRGQQVTLSCSPISGHRSVSWYQQTPGQGLQFLFEYFSETQRNKGNFPGRFSGRQFSNSRSEMNVSTLELGDSALYLCASSLGGSNDQPQHFGDGTRLSIL.

This chain links TRBV30 with TRBJ1-1; unclear D gene. Trimming took 0 bases from V and 4 from J, leaving 9 bases between them. This CDR3 comprises 13 residues. Germline V CDR1 and CDR2: GTSNPN, SVGIG (reference sequence). CDR3 protein: CAWSVIGITEAFF. The CDR3, as DNA: TGTGCCTGGAGTGTTATAGGGATCACTGAAGCTTTCTTT.